Below are 15 T cell receptor beta chains sequenced from a single sample in a study of blood T cell repertoires in COVID-19. Sequenced by immunoSEQ multiplex PCR; TCRdb stores in-frame clones only, minus some. In the table there are about 130,000 clones, over 75% of which are singletons. The sample consisted of peripheral blood. Receptors originate from a man in his 60s with acute or convalescent COVID-19.

This chain joins TRBV28 and TRBJ2-7; D ambiguous. Germline V gene lookup returns CDR1 MDHEN and CDR2 SYDVKM. This CDR3 is built from 12 residues. V was pared by 8 bases and J by 1 base, with 9 bases between. The CDR3 loop reads CASAGTSYEQYF. CDR3 nucleotide sequence: TGTGCCAGCGCAGGTACTTCCTACGAGCAGTACTTC.

The rearrangement uses TRBV6-1 and TRBJ1-1; D not resolved. V dropped 1 base and J dropped 2 bases, with 17 bases sitting between them. This CDR3 has 17 residues. Germline loops: CDR1 MNHNS, CDR2 SASEGT. This CDR3 is CASSEDGVGTLNTEAFF. The DNA of the CDR3 is TGTGCCAGCAGTGAAGACGGGGTAGGCACCCTTAACACTGAAGCTTTCTTT.

The chain joins TRBV9 to TRBJ1-4; 7 nucleotides match TRBD1. CDR3 length: 15 residues. CDR1 and CDR2 (germline): SGDLS, YYNGEE. V shed 4 bases, J shed 7 bases, and the junction held 10 bases outside the gene matches. CDR3 sequence reads: CASSPKGTEGEKLFF. Written as DNA, the CDR3 is TGTGCCAGCAGCCCGAAAGGGACAGAGGGTGAAAAACTGTTTTTT.

The V gene is TRBV10-1, the J gene TRBJ2-1, with 9 bases lining up with TRBD2. The junction had 7 bases not matched to a gene; V was cut back by 4 bases and J by 3 bases. The CDR3 length is 16 residues. Germline lookup yields CDR1 WNHNN and CDR2 SYGVQD (reference sequence). The CDR3 nucleotides read TGCGCCAGCAGTGGCATGACTAGCGGAAGCTACAATGAGCAGTTCTTC. Protein product: CASSGMTSGSYNEQFF.

This clone was seen a few times. The chain links TRBV5-5 to TRBJ1-4; D not certain. This CDR3 spans 13 amino acids. Germline V gene sequence: CDR1 SGHKS, CDR2 YYEKEE (reference sequence). Trimming cost V 4 bases and J 11 bases, with 15 bases left between them. The CDR3 here is CASSPGLMGKLFF. Here the CDR3 DNA reads TGTGCCAGCAGCCCCGGACTTATGGGGAAACTGTTTTTT.

The chain carries TRBV6-5 and TRBJ1-2; the D is unclear. CDR1 and CDR2 (germline): MNHEY, SVGAGI. The CDR3 extends over 13 amino acids. The germline V and J ends were trimmed by 6 bases and 4 bases, with 12 bases remaining between them. The CDR3: CASRPGYVYGYTF. The CDR3 bases are TGTGCCAGCAGACCCGGGTACGTCTATGGCTACACCTTC.

DNA of the CDR3: TGTGCCAGCAGCCTATTAACAGGGGGAACTGGAAACACCATATATTTT. This translates into CASSLLTGGTGNTIYF. The V and J genes are TRBV14 and TRBJ1-3; 8 bases are a match to TRBD1. Germline V gene lookup returns CDR1 SGHDN and CDR2 FVKESK. With V trimmed by 4 bases and J by 2 bases, 7 bases remained unmatched. The CDR3 runs 16 residues.

The rearrangement joins TRBV9 to TRBJ1-6; a possible D gene is TRBD1 (6 bases). This CDR3 has 15 amino acids. Germline assignment: CDR1 SGDLS and CDR2 YYNGEE. V gave up 0 bases and J gave up 8 bases, with 12 bases separating them. CDR3 in amino acids: CASSVDPGGHSPLHF. The CDR3 coding sequence is TGTGCCAGCAGCGTAGATCCGGGGGGCCATTCACCCCTCCACTTT.

This sequence joins TRBV5-6 and TRBJ1-6; D remains unclear. The CDR3 runs to 15 residues. V dropped 0 bases and J dropped 1 base, with 5 bases sitting between them. The germline gives CDR1 SGHDT, CDR2 YYEEEE. The CDR3 DNA reads TGTGCCAGCAGCTTGGCTGTATCCTATAATTCACCCCTCCACTTT. It specifies CASSLAVSYNSPLHF.

V gene TRBV24-1 combines with J gene TRBJ2-3; D not resolved. Germline loops: CDR1 KGHDR, CDR2 SFDVKD. The CDR3 covers 15 residues. Trimming stripped 3 bases from V and 2 bases from J, with 11 bases between. CDR3 coding DNA: TGTGCCACCAGTGATCCCCGGGTGGACACAGATACGCAGTATTTT. Translated: CATSDPRVDTDTQYF.

J is TRBJ1-2 and V is TRBV5-1; 10 nucleotides match TRBD1. V gave up 0 bases and J gave up 3 bases; unmatched junction bases: 2. CDR3 length: 15 residues. CDR1 and CDR2 from the germline V gene are SGHRS and YFSETQ. The CDR3 region is CASSLGGTGDYGYTF. In DNA, the CDR3 is TGCGCCAGCAGCTTGGGTGGGACAGGGGACTATGGCTACACCTTC.

This chain connects TRBV5-1 to TRBJ2-1; D uncertain. The CDR3 contains 11 residues. The V end lost 9 bases, the J end lost 7 bases, and 11 bases lay between the germline ends. CDR1 SGHRS and CDR2 YFSETQ come from the germline V gene. CDR3 DNA sequence: TGCGCCACGGTTCGTTCTAATGAGCAGTTCTTC. Translating it yields CATVRSNEQFF. Together with reference TRBV5-1 and TRBJ2-1, the CDR3 gives the full variable domain: KAGVTQTPRYLIKTRGQQVTLSCSPISGHRSVSWYQQTPGQGLQFLFEYFSETQRNKGNFPGRFSGRQFSNSRSEMNVSTLELGDSALYLCATVRSNEQFFGPGTRLTVL.

This clone came up a few times. This sequence joins TRBV18 and TRBJ1-6; D unclear. V was shortened by 1 base and J by 0 bases, with 13 bases between the two germline ends. There are 18 residues in the CDR3. Germline loops: CDR1 KGHSH, CDR2 LQKENI. CDR3 sequence (DNA): TGTGCCAGCTCACCACGTGCGGACTTTAGCTCCTATAATTCACCCCTCCACTTT. Amino acids: CASSPRADFSSYNSPLHF.

This chain links TRBV28 with TRBJ1-2; 11 bases match TRBD1. There are 15 residues in the CDR3. Germline loops: CDR1 MDHEN, CDR2 SYDVKM. V shed 6 bases and J 8 bases; nucleotides not matched to a gene: 11. The CDR3 coding sequence is TGTGCCAGCAGCCAACCCGGACAGGGGGCTGTCGGCTACACCTTC. It codes for CASSQPGQGAVGYTF.

The chain uses TRBV28 and TRBJ1-5; 8 bases fit TRBD1. CDR3 length equals 13 residues. Germline CDR1 reads MDHEN; CDR2 reads SYDVKM. CDR3 sequence: CASQGAGGQPQHF. CDR3 in DNA: TGTGCTAGCCAGGGGGCAGGGGGTCAGCCCCAGCATTTT.